This T cell receptor (beta chain) was captured in a study of T cell responses to AZD1222 COVID-19 vaccine. Study-wide findings and caveats: Unmutated regions of variants are reportedly targeted by nearly half of spike-specific TCRs. Donors, mostly white British, included more females; clonal diversity was possibly underestimated.

This CDR3 contains 12 residues. Trimming took off 6 bases at V and 4 bases at J, with 10 bases between the two ends. Germline CDR1 is SGHKS and CDR2 is YYEKEE (reference sequence). The data were produced by immunoSEQ multiplex PCR, yet TCRdb's version contains in-frame clones alone and is incomplete. The table lists under 150,000 clones, approximately 89% of them singletons, with around 6% in the top ten. As for this clone: Its antigen is unknown.

The clonotype originates from an adult who received the AZD1222 COVID-19 vaccine. Here the sequenced sample was peripheral blood, taken 28 days after the second AZD1222 dose. The chain uses TRBV5-5 and TRBJ1-2; perhaps TRBD1 as D (5 bases). CDR3 amino acids: CASTSGGYGYTF. CDR3 bases: TGTGCCAGCACCTCCGGGGGCTATGGCTACACCTTC.